What follows is one T cell receptor beta chain and its context. Its specificity is unknown. These data are taken from a study of blood T cells in healthy people across ages. Using a J-beta primer mix together with a sample-barcoded 5' primer, a second PCR was run for roughly 6 to 12 cycles. The authors tagged each cDNA molecule using a template-switch adaptor with 12 random nucleotides. TCRdb called the 5' RACE reads again in MiXCR, with one record for every CDR3 protein. The sample gives about 1 million distinct CDR3 sequences, around 45% of which show up once; approximately 17% is in the top ten. Germline V gives CDR1 SNHLY, CDR2 FYNNEI. This CDR3 is 16 amino acids long. J gave up 0 bases and V 1 base, and 2 bases lay outside the gene matches. Study results and limitations: Higher diversity and more naive CD4+ cells were features of long-lived donors, compared to aged donors. A roughly linear age-dependent decrease characterized TCR beta diversity per million T cells.

The sequencing sample was made of blood. V gene TRBV2 combines with J gene TRBJ2-3; TRBD2 agrees at 9 bases. The receptor comes from a woman in her sixties in good health. Here the CDR3 DNA reads TGTGCCAGCAGTGAAGGACTAGCGGCTAGCACAGATACGCAGTATTTT. Protein product: CASSEGLAASTDTQYF. Full variable domain (rest looked up from reference TRBV2 and TRBJ2-3): EPEVTQTPSHQVTQMGQEVILRCVPISNHLYFYWYRQILGQKVEFLVSFYNNEISEKSEIFDDQFSVERPDGSNFTLKIRSTKLEDSAMYFCASSEGLAASTDTQYFGPGTRLTVL.